Below are 24 T cell receptor beta chains sequenced from a single sample in a study of cytomegalovirus exposure and HLA in healthy donors. The study ran its PCR with 60 Vbeta and 13 Jbeta primers. Clones were sequenced by immunoSEQ multiplex PCR, and TCRdb holds only the in-frame ones, with some missing. The profile shows around 110,000 clones, around three quarters of them singletons. The material sequenced was PBMCs. The origin of the receptors is a woman younger than 45 in good health and CMV-seronegative.

This sequence joins TRBV27 and TRBJ1-6; D unclear. CDR3 length: 17 amino acids. Deletions cut 5 bases from V and 10 bases from J, with 24 bases between. Germline values: CDR1 MNHEY, CDR2 SMNVEV (reference sequence). CDR3 sequence (DNA): TGTGCCAGCAGTCCAACGCCGTCCGGGATACGTGGGTCACCCCTCCACTTT. The encoded protein is CASSPTPSGIRGSPLHF.

This chain's CDR3 is CAIRQGGNTEAFF. DNA for the CDR3: TGTGCCATCAGGCAGGGGGGGAACACTGAAGCTTTCTTT. The chain is built from TRBV10-3 and TRBJ1-1, with 7 positions matching TRBD1. V gave up 6 bases and J gave up 1 base; unmatched junction bases: 2. CDR3 length equals 13 residues. Germline CDR1 and CDR2: ENHRY and SYGVKD.

The CDR3 coding sequence is TGTGCCTGGAGCGCTAGAGACACTGAAGCTTTCTTT. Translation gives CAWSARDTEAFF. The V call is TRBV30, the J call TRBJ1-1; D is unclear. This CDR3 contains 12 residues. V was shortened by 3 bases and J by 3 bases, with 8 bases between the two germline ends. Germline CDR1 reads GTSNPN; CDR2 reads SVGIG (reference sequence).

This sequence joins TRBV10-3 and TRBJ1-2; D gene uncertain. This CDR3 has 13 amino acids. Germline V gene data show CDR1 as ENHRY and CDR2 as SYGVKD. Trimming shortened V by 4 bases and J by 3 bases, and 9 bases separated the two germline ends. The CDR3 DNA reads TGTGCCATCAGTGTAGACGGAGACTATGGCTACACCTTC. This gives the protein CAISVDGDYGYTF.

This chain links TRBV7-8 with TRBJ1-5, with D perhaps matching TRBD1 (6 bases). The V end was cut by 5 bases, the J end by 0 bases, with 17 bases between. CDR1 is SGHVS and CDR2 is FQNEAQ in the germline V gene. The CDR3 contains 17 residues. The chain's CDR3 is CASSPTRGDYSNQPQHF. CDR3 in DNA: TGTGCCAGCAGCCCCACCAGGGGCGATTATAGCAATCAGCCCCAGCATTTT.

J is TRBJ1-4 and V is TRBV4-1; no clear D gene. The germline gives CDR1 MGHRA, CDR2 YSYEKL. V lost 0 bases and J 2 bases, leaving 10 bases between the germline ends. The length of the CDR3 is 16 residues. CDR3 sequence reads: CASSQDWSGTNEKLFF. CDR3 nucleotide sequence: TGCGCCAGCAGCCAAGATTGGAGCGGTACTAATGAAAAACTGTTTTTT.

The rearrangement links TRBV29-1 to TRBJ2-3; TRBD2 is a possible D gene (5 bases). V lost 8 bases and J 5 bases, leaving 17 bases between the germline ends. The CDR3 has 13 amino acids. Germline V gives CDR1 SQVTM, CDR2 ANQGSEA. CDR3 sequence: CSSARGSEDTQYF. CDR3 DNA: TGCAGCTCCGCCCGGGGAAGTGAAGATACGCAGTATTTT.

This clone has a single count. This chain connects TRBV27 to TRBJ2-7; possibly TRBD1 for D (5 bases). Trimming shortened V by 8 bases and J by 6 bases, and 20 bases separated the two germline ends. Germline V gene data show CDR1 as MNHEY and CDR2 as SMNVEV (reference sequence). This CDR3 has 14 amino acids. CDR3 DNA sequence: TGTGCCAGCTCTAAGGAAACAGGTGTCGGCGAGCAGTACTTC. Residues: CASSKETGVGEQYF.

This chain links TRBV30 with TRBJ1-2; TRBD1 might be the D (5 bases). Trimming removed 1 base from V and 2 bases from J, with 17 bases in between. The CDR3 sequence is 16 residues long. The germline CDR1 and CDR2 sequences are GTSNPN and SVGIG (reference sequence). CDR3 nucleotides: TGTGCCTGGAGTGCCTTAGGAGGGGCCCAAAACTATGGCTACACCTTC. Translation gives CAWSALGGAQNYGYTF.

The V and J genes are TRBV5-1 and TRBJ1-2, with TRBD1 as a possible D gene (5 bases). The V gene's germline CDR1 is SGHRS and CDR2 YFSETQ. This CDR3 comprises 16 residues. Deletions cut 4 bases from V and 1 base from J, with 17 bases between. CDR3: CASSTTRQNLNYGYTF. CDR3 coding DNA: TGCGCCAGCAGCACAACACGACAGAACCTTAACTATGGCTACACCTTC.

This clone appeared a few times. The CDR3 DNA sequence: TGTGCCAGCAGTGAGGGCTTAAGCGAGACCCAGTACTTC. Translating it yields CASSEGLSETQYF. This chain connects TRBV6-1 to TRBJ2-5; D is ambiguous. The CDR3 contains 13 residues. Germline CDR1 and CDR2: MNHNS and SASEGT. V was pared by 3 bases and J by 5 bases, with 10 bases between.

This chain connects TRBV30 to TRBJ1-1; D unresolved. This CDR3 comprises 11 residues. Germline V gives CDR1 GTSNPN, CDR2 SVGIG (reference sequence). Trimming pared 3 bases from V and 7 bases from J, leaving 9 bases between. CDR3: CAWRPTIEAFF. The DNA of the CDR3 is TGTGCCTGGAGGCCGACTATTGAAGCTTTCTTT.

This chain connects TRBV7-8 to TRBJ2-1; TRBD2 aligns across 8 bases. Germline CDR1 reads SGHVS; CDR2 reads FQNEAQ. The CDR3 runs to 16 residues. With 3 bases clipped from V and 4 bases from J, the junction kept 8 bases outside the gene matches. The CDR3 here is CASSFPQSGGYNEQFF. The CDR3 DNA reads TGTGCCAGCAGCTTCCCCCAAAGCGGGGGTTACAATGAGCAGTTCTTC.

This chain joins TRBV5-1 and TRBJ2-5; TRBD1 matches 7 bases. CDR3 size: 13 residues. The germline CDR1 and CDR2 sequences are SGHRS and YFSETQ. Germline trimming cut 4 bases from V and 3 bases from J; bases unmatched to any gene: 3. The CDR3 region has the DNA TGCGCCAGCAGCCCCGGGACAGAAGAGACCCAGTACTTC. Its protein is CASSPGTEETQYF.

The rearrangement links TRBV7-9 to TRBJ1-1; D call uncertain. Trimming cost V 5 bases and J 2 bases, with 6 bases left between them. The CDR3 is 12 amino acids. Germline V gene sequence: CDR1 SEHNR, CDR2 FQNEAQ (reference sequence). CDR3 DNA sequence: TGTGCCAGCAGCGATACAAACACTGAAGCTTTCTTT. Its protein product is CASSDTNTEAFF.

The chain couples TRBV19 to TRBJ1-6; D call uncertain. The CDR3 contains 15 residues. Germline CDR1 LNHDA, CDR2 SQIVND (reference sequence). V shed 5 bases and J shed 7 bases, with 15 bases lying between them. CDR3 nucleotide sequence: TGTGCCAGTAGTTCCCGGACTGGAGGGAATTCACCCCTCCACTTT. It encodes CASSSRTGGNSPLHF.

The chain uses TRBV7-2 and TRBJ1-2, with 8 nucleotides matching TRBD1. Germline lookup yields CDR1 SGHTA and CDR2 FQGNSA. Trimming cost V 6 bases and J 3 bases; bases outside gene matches: 18. This CDR3 is built from 18 residues. The CDR3 protein is CASSQGADRDRSDYGYTF. The CDR3 nucleotides read TGTGCCAGCAGTCAAGGGGCGGACCGGGACAGGTCGGACTATGGCTACACCTTC.

The chain joins TRBV4-3 to TRBJ2-2; a possible D gene is TRBD1 (5 bases). Trimming removed 1 base from V and 6 bases from J, with 6 bases in between. Per germline, CDR1 LGHNA and CDR2 YSLEER. The CDR3 loop spans 13 amino acids. This CDR3 reads CASSQGQSGELFF. For the CDR3, the DNA is TGCGCCAGCAGCCAAGGACAGTCCGGGGAGCTGTTTTTT.

J is TRBJ1-3 and V is TRBV5-1, with D perhaps matching TRBD1 (6 bases). The CDR3 has 14 amino acids. CDR1 is SGHRS, CDR2 YFSETQ, per germline. V gave up 4 bases and J gave up 3 bases, with 11 bases separating them. The CDR3 loop is CASSLTGIGNTIYF. The DNA of the CDR3 is TGCGCCAGCAGCCTAACAGGGATTGGAAACACCATATATTTT.

This clone was seen a handful of times. This chain uses TRBV5-1 with TRBJ2-3; 8 nucleotides match TRBD2. Germline assignment: CDR1 SGHRS and CDR2 YFSETQ. This CDR3 spans 14 amino acids. Trimming at V came to 4 bases and at J to 6 bases, leaving 7 bases not matched to a gene. The CDR3 DNA reads as TGCGCCAGCAGCCACGGGACTAGTCATGATACGCAGTATTTT. This gives the protein CASSHGTSHDTQYF. Based on the CDR3 plus reference TRBV5-1 and TRBJ2-3, the full variable domain is KAGVTQTPRYLIKTRGQQVTLSCSPISGHRSVSWYQQTPGQGLQFLFEYFSETQRNKGNFPGRFSGRQFSNSRSEMNVSTLELGDSALYLCASSHGTSHDTQYFGPGTRLTVL.

The genes are TRBV19 and TRBJ1-2; 8 positions agree with TRBD1. The trim removed 4 bases at V and 6 bases at J, leaving 1 base unmatched. CDR1 and CDR2 from the germline V gene are LNHDA and SQIVND (reference sequence). This CDR3 comprises 12 residues. CDR3: CASSRQGNGYTF. In nucleotides, the CDR3 is TGTGCCAGTAGTAGACAGGGGAATGGCTACACCTTC.

The genes are TRBV5-6 and TRBJ1-5; unclear D gene. CDR1 and CDR2 (germline): SGHDT, YYEEEE. CDR3 length equals 14 residues. V lost 2 bases and J lost 0, with 6 bases in between. CDR3 amino acids: CASSFGVSNQPQHF. The CDR3, as DNA: TGTGCCAGCAGCTTCGGGGTTAGCAATCAGCCCCAGCATTTT.

About this clone: The junction differs from germline at one of its ends, possibly a read error. This rearrangement joins TRBV27 to TRBJ1-6; unclear D gene. This CDR3 region has 15 residues. From germline, CDR1 is MNHEY and CDR2 SMNVEV (reference sequence). CDR3 loop: CASSVSGASNSPLHF. DNA of the CDR3: TGTGCCAGCAGTGTATCGGGAGCAAGTAATTCACCCCTCCACTTT.

In DNA, the CDR3 is TGTGCCAGCAGCTACAACAGGGGGCAGGTTGGCTACACCTTC. Translated: CASSYNRGQVGYTF. The V gene is TRBV14, the J gene TRBJ1-2; 9 nucleotides match TRBD1. Germline CDR1 reads SGHDN; CDR2 reads FVKESK. The CDR3 contains 14 residues. Trimming at V came to 5 bases and at J to 7 bases, leaving 8 bases not matched to a gene.